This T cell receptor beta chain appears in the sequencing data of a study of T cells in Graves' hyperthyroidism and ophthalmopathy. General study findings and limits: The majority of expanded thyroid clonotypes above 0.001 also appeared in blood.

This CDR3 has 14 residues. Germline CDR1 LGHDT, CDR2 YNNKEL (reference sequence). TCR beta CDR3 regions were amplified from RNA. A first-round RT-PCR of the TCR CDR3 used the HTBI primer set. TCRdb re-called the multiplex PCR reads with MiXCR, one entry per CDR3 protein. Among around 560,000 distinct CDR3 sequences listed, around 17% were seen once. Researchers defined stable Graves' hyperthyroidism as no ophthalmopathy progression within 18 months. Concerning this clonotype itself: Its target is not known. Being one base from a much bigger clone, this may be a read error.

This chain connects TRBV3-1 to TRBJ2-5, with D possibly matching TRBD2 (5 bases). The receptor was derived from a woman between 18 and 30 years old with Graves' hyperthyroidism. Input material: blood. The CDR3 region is CASSQGRTGETLYF. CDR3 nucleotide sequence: TGTGCCAGCAGCCAAGGCAGGACTGGGGAGACCCTGTACTTC.